These 14 T cell receptor beta chains came from one sample sequenced in a study of T cell responses to AZD1222 COVID-19 vaccine. Here immunoSEQ multiplex PCR was the method, and the copy in TCRdb shows in-frame clones only, minus some. The table includes more than 140,000 clones, around nine tenths detected once. The sample in question was peripheral blood, obtained on day 0 of AZD1222 vaccination. The receptor set was obtained from an adult in good health.

J is TRBJ2-1 and V is TRBV6-2 or TRBV6-3; D uncertain. With 5 bases removed from V and 2 bases from J, the gap between germline ends came to 13 bases. The CDR3 extends over 15 amino acids. The V gene's germline CDR1 is MNHEY and CDR2 SVGEGT. The CDR3 DNA sequence: TGTGCCAGCAGTGAGGTCGACACGCCCTACAATGAGCAGTTCTTC. Translating gives CASSEVDTPYNEQFF.

CDR3 bases: TGCAGCGTTGACGACAGGGTCGGAGCTTTCTTT. Amino acid sequence: CSVDDRVGAFF. This sequence joins TRBV29-1 and TRBJ1-1, with 7 bases matching TRBD1. The CDR3 has 11 amino acids. Germline trimming cut 3 bases from V and 10 bases from J; bases unmatched to any gene: 5. Germline V gene lookup returns CDR1 SQVTM and CDR2 ANQGSEA.

The CDR3 sequence is CAISELLALEQYF. The CDR3 DNA follows: TGTGCCATCAGTGAGTTACTAGCTTTGGAGCAGTACTTC. The chain recombines TRBV10-3 with TRBJ2-7; possibly TRBD2 for D (6 bases). Germline lookup yields CDR1 ENHRY and CDR2 SYGVKD. V lost 1 base and J lost 7, with 11 bases in between. There are 13 residues in the CDR3.

This sequence joins TRBV29-1 and TRBJ2-1, with D perhaps matching TRBD1 (6 bases). Trimming cost V 6 bases and J 7 bases, with 16 bases left between them. Germline V gene lookup returns CDR1 SQVTM and CDR2 ANQGSEA. CDR3 length: 13 amino acids. CDR3 coding DNA: TGCAGCGTCAACAAACAGGGTGGAAATGAGCAGTTCTTC. It encodes CSVNKQGGNEQFF.

The chain couples TRBV12-3 or TRBV12-4 to TRBJ2-3, with D possibly TRBD1 on 6 matching bases. The CDR3 totals 13 residues. The V gene lost 6 bases and the J gene lost 7 bases, with 14 bases spanning the gap. The CDR3 loop is CASSPHTGNTQYF. The CDR3 bases are TGTGCCAGCAGCCCTCACACAGGGAATACGCAGTATTTT.

This CDR3 is CASSLTVGDWAGELFF. DNA of the CDR3: TGTGCCAGCAGCTTGACGGTGGGGGATTGGGCCGGGGAGCTGTTTTTT. The chain uses TRBV7-8 and TRBJ2-2, with D perhaps TRBD1 or TRBD2 (5 bases each). V shed 3 bases and J shed 6 bases, with 17 bases lying between them. The CDR3 has 16 residues. Germline V CDR1 and CDR2: SGHVS, FQNEAQ.

The J gene is TRBJ1-2, the V gene TRBV28; 9 positions match TRBD1. CDR1 is MDHEN and CDR2 is SYDVKM in the germline V gene. The junction had 9 bases not matched to a gene; V was cut back by 2 bases and J by 14 bases. The CDR3 is 13 residues long. CDR3 bases: TGTGCCAGCAGTTTACCACAGGGACAGGGAGGAACCTTC. Translation: CASSLPQGQGGTF.

This clone showed up just once. This chain connects TRBV25-1 to TRBJ1-1; no firm D call. The CDR3 has 16 residues. Per the germline V gene, CDR1 is MGHDK and CDR2 is SYGVNS. The V and J ends lost 3 bases and 4 bases respectively, with 18 bases between them. The CDR3: CASSDSLGGRGTEAFF. In DNA form, the CDR3 reads TGTGCCAGCAGTGATAGCCTCGGAGGGCGGGGCACTGAAGCTTTCTTT.

The chain has TRBV4-3 and TRBJ2-7; tentatively, D is TRBD2 (5 bases). The V end lost 3 bases, the J end lost 2 bases, and 11 bases lay between the germline ends. CDR3 length: 14 amino acids. Germline loops: CDR1 LGHNA, CDR2 YSLEER. CDR3 coding DNA: TGCGCCAGCAGCCAGTACCGGGAAACCTACGAGCAGTACTTC. Amino acid sequence: CASSQYRETYEQYF.

The J gene is TRBJ2-7, the V gene TRBV7-9, with D perhaps TRBD2 (5 bases). Trimming pared 4 bases from V and 0 bases from J, leaving 16 bases between. The CDR3 consists of 16 residues. Germline V lookup: CDR1 SEHNR, CDR2 FQNEAQ (reference sequence). CDR3 loop: CASSSLGERTSYEQYF. Here the CDR3 DNA reads TGTGCCAGCAGCTCCCTCGGGGAGCGGACCTCCTACGAGCAGTACTTC. Combining the CDR3 with reference TRBV7-9 and TRBJ2-7 gives the whole variable domain DTGVSQNPRHKITKRGQNVTFRCDPISEHNRLYWYRQTLGQGPEFLTYFQNEAQLEKSRLLSDRFSAERPKGSFSTLEIQRTEQGDSAMYLCASSSLGERTSYEQYFGPGTRLTVT.

J is TRBJ1-1 and V is TRBV11-2; the D gene is possibly TRBD1 (5 bases). V gave up 0 bases and J gave up 11 bases, with 13 bases separating them. The CDR3 totals 13 residues. Germline values: CDR1 SGHAT, CDR2 FQNNGV. The CDR3 region is CASSLDWGGRAFF. The CDR3 DNA follows: TGTGCCAGCAGCTTAGATTGGGGGGGAAGGGCTTTCTTT. The variable domain in full, with the rest retrieved from reference TRBV11-2 and TRBJ1-1, is EAGVAQSPRYKIIEKRQSVAFWCNPISGHATLYWYQQILGQGPKLLIQFQNNGVVDDSQLPKDRFSAERLKGVDSTLKIQPAKLEDSAVYLCASSLDWGGRAFFGQGTRLTVV.

This rearrangement joins TRBV9 to TRBJ2-2; D tentatively reads TRBD1 or TRBD2 (5 bases each). The CDR3 length is 16 residues. Trimming took 0 bases from V and 0 from J, leaving 9 bases between them. Germline V CDR1 and CDR2: SGDLS, YYNGEE. In nucleotides, the CDR3 is TGTGCCAGCAGCGTAGCAACGGGACCGAACACCGGGGAGCTGTTTTTT. Translating gives CASSVATGPNTGELFF.

The rearrangement uses TRBV5-4 and TRBJ2-4, with D possibly matching TRBD2 (5 bases). V lost 4 bases and J lost 3, with 14 bases in between. The germline V gene encodes CDR1 SGHNT and CDR2 YYREEE (reference sequence). The CDR3 has 15 amino acids. The CDR3 region is CASSPGVVNKNIQYF. For the CDR3, the DNA is TGTGCCAGCAGCCCCGGGGTGGTAAACAAAAACATTCAGTACTTC.

The chain has TRBV24-1 and TRBJ2-1, with 13 bases that match TRBD2. Germline trimming cut 7 bases from V and 9 bases from J; bases unmatched to any gene: 8. The CDR3 length is 15 residues. Per the germline V gene, CDR1 is KGHDR and CDR2 is SFDVKD. CDR3 in amino acids: CATRPGLAGVGEQFF. The CDR3 nucleotides are TGTGCCACCAGGCCCGGACTAGCGGGGGTGGGTGAGCAGTTCTTC.